Listed below are T cell receptor beta chains from one sample, sequenced in a study of vaccination and CD4 T cells after COVID-19. From the PCR reads, TCRdb called clonotypes with MiXCR, one entry per CDR3 protein. The sample records roughly 15,000 distinct CDR3 sequences, 61% being singletons. No antigen has been identified for these receptors. Sequenced: CD4+ T cells from blood, cultured in vitro. The receptor set was obtained from a human donor who had recovered from COVID-19. Both conserved end residues are part of each CDR3. Each record gives: CDR3 DNA, CDR3 protein, V gene, D gene, J gene, clone size. The D gene is left open where the match is weak. The size of a clone is reported for some rows only, either as once, few or many, or as a class for expanded clones.

DNA: TGTGCCAGCAGCGACCGTAGGGGGGGAAACTCACCCCTCCACTTT; CDR3: CASSDRRGGNSPLHF; V: TRBV9; D: NA; J: TRBJ1-6; size: NA
DNA: TGTGCCAGCAATATGGGACGTTCGTCCCAAGAGACCCAGTACTTC; CDR3: CASNMGRSSQETQYF; V: TRBV28; D: NA; J: TRBJ2-5; size: NA
DNA: TGCAGTGCTAGAGACCCTTCAGATACGCAGTATTTT; CDR3: CSARDPSDTQYF; V: TRBV20-1; D: NA; J: TRBJ2-3; size: NA
DNA: TGTGCCAGTGGGACCTTTCTAGAGGACGAGCAGTACTTC; CDR3: CASGTFLEDEQYF; V: TRBV19; D: NA; J: TRBJ2-7; size: few
DNA: TGCGCCAGCAGCCCTACTGGACAAGGAGCTTTCTTT; CDR3: CASSPTGQGAFF; V: TRBV5-1; D: NA; J: TRBJ1-1; size: medium-sized
DNA: TGTGCCACCAGTGATCCCACAGGGACCGGCTACACCTTC; CDR3: CATSDPTGTGYTF; V: TRBV24-1; D: NA; J: TRBJ1-2; size: few
DNA: TGTGCCAGCACCTTGGACAAGAACTATGGCTACACCTTC; CDR3: CASTLDKNYGYTF; V: TRBV6-1; D: NA; J: TRBJ1-2; size: NA
DNA: TGCAAGGCTAGCGGGTACGATGAGCAGTTCTTC; CDR3: CKASGYDEQFF; V: TRBV20-1; D: TRBD2; J: TRBJ2-1; size: NA
DNA: TGTGCCTGGAAGCGGGGGCCGGGCGCGGTCCCCCTCCACTTT; CDR3: CAWKRGPGAVPLHF; V: TRBV30; D: NA; J: TRBJ1-6; size: NA
DNA: TGTGCCAGCAATGGGTTAGAACAGAACTATGGCTACACCTTC; CDR3: CASNGLEQNYGYTF; V: TRBV28; D: NA; J: TRBJ1-2; size: NA
DNA: TGTGCCAGCAGTTCCAGGGGGGGGACCGGGGAGCTGTTTTTT; CDR3: CASSSRGGTGELFF; V: TRBV12-3/TRBV12-4; D: NA; J: TRBJ2-2; size: few
DNA: TGCAGTGCTGGGATAGCGGGAGGGAACACCGGGGAGCTGTTTTTT; CDR3: CSAGIAGGNTGELFF; V: TRBV20-1; D: TRBD2; J: TRBJ2-2; size: NA
DNA: TGTGCCAGCACCTGTACAGGTGCCAGGCATGAGCAGTTCTTC; CDR3: CASTCTGARHEQFF; V: TRBV21-1; D: NA; J: TRBJ2-1; size: NA
DNA: TGTGCCAGCAGTCGCGGGCCGGGGGAGGGCTACACCTTC; CDR3: CASSRGPGEGYTF; V: TRBV6-1; D: NA; J: TRBJ1-2; size: NA
DNA: TGTGCCAGCACCGAGACAGGGCCCACTGAAGCTTTCTTT; CDR3: CASTETGPTEAFF; V: TRBV2; D: TRBD1; J: TRBJ1-1; size: NA